These 14 T cell receptor beta chains were all obtained from the same sample, sequenced in a study of OX40 agonist ivuxolimab in advanced cancers. The repertoire was sequenced with immunoSEQ multiplex PCR; TCRdb's copy has only in-frame clones and lacks some. The repertoire consists of fewer than 55,000 clones, with roughly four fifths occurring once and the leading ten covering 0.6% to 0.8%. This specimen was CD4+ or CD8+ T cells sorted from blood, taken in a trial of the OX40 agonist ivuxolimab. The receptors were sampled from an adult with an advanced solid tumor such as melanoma, head and neck, liver or kidney cancer.

This sequence joins TRBV5-1 and TRBJ2-7, with 8 bases aligning to TRBD1. Germline lookup yields CDR1 SGHRS and CDR2 YFSETQ. V gave up 4 bases and J gave up 5 bases; unmatched junction bases: 14. The CDR3 extends over 16 amino acids. The CDR3 here is CASSTASTGVWNEQYF. The CDR3 region has the DNA TGCGCCAGCAGCACGGCCTCGACAGGGGTTTGGAACGAGCAGTACTTC.

The J gene is TRBJ2-1, the V gene TRBV7-6; TRBD2 aligns across 11 bases. The V gene's germline CDR1 is SGHVS and CDR2 FNYEAQ. The CDR3 spans 16 residues. V trimming: 5 bases; J trimming: 7 bases; junction bases outside the gene matches: 10. The CDR3 nucleotides read TGTGCCAGCAGCCCGCAACTAGCGGGGGTGGGGAATGAGCAGTTCTTC. Its protein product is CASSPQLAGVGNEQFF.

The chain couples TRBV5-6 to TRBJ2-5; D might be TRBD1 or TRBD2, each matching 6 bases. The CDR3 loop spans 14 amino acids. The ends were cut back, 0 bases at V and 5 bases at J, with 11 bases in the middle. Germline lookup yields CDR1 SGHDT and CDR2 YYEEEE. The CDR3 region is CASSLARRGETQYF. The CDR3 nucleotides are TGTGCCAGCAGCTTGGCTAGGAGGGGGGAGACCCAGTACTTC.

This rearrangement joins TRBV6-6 to TRBJ2-7; no firm D call. CDR1 is MNHNY, CDR2 SVGAGI, per germline (reference sequence). Trimming removed 2 bases at V and 2 bases at J, with 4 bases between. This CDR3 spans 12 amino acids. CDR3 sequence reads: CASSYSPYEQYF. For the CDR3, the DNA is TGTGCCAGCAGTTACAGCCCCTACGAGCAGTACTTC.

V and J are TRBV11-1 and TRBJ2-3; D not certain. Trimming removed 5 bases from V and 4 bases from J, with 10 bases in between. Germline CDR1 and CDR2: SGHAT and FQDESV (reference sequence). The CDR3 sequence is 13 residues long. CDR3 sequence (DNA): TGTGCCAGCAGCCCTCAACCGGCAGATACGCAGTATTTT. It is translated as CASSPQPADTQYF. Supplemented by reference TRBV11-1 and TRBJ2-3, the full variable domain reads EAEVAQSPRYKITEKSQAVAFWCDPISGHATLYWYRQILGQGPELLVQFQDESVVDDSQLPKDRFSAERLKGVDSTLKIQPAELGDSAMYLCASSPQPADTQYFGPGTRLTVL.

The gene calls are TRBV19 and TRBJ2-6; perhaps D is TRBD1 or TRBD2 (5 bases each). Trimming shortened V by 2 bases and J by 0 bases, and 8 bases separated the two germline ends. The length of the CDR3 is 16 residues. Germline CDR1 is LNHDA and CDR2 is SQIVND (reference sequence). CDR3 in DNA: TGTGCCAGTAGTATAAAGGGGAGCTCTGGGGCCAACGTCCTGACTTTC. It is translated as CASSIKGSSGANVLTF.

This chain connects TRBV9 to TRBJ2-1, with TRBD2 matching over 8 bases. This CDR3 is 17 amino acids long. V lost 2 bases and J lost 10; bases outside the gene matches: 17. The germline V gene encodes CDR1 SGDLS and CDR2 YYNGEE. CDR3 sequence: CASSVGGGPRVLWEQFF. CDR3 bases: TGTGCCAGCAGCGTGGGCGGGGGGCCAAGGGTATTGTGGGAGCAGTTCTTC.

This chain joins TRBV2 and TRBJ1-4, with 12 bases that match TRBD1. Germline CDR1 reads SNHLY; CDR2 reads FYNNEI. J was trimmed by 8 bases and V by 4 bases; bases with no gene match: 11. The CDR3 has 17 residues. This CDR3 is CASSVKGQGAFGEKLFF. CDR3 sequence (DNA): TGTGCCAGCAGTGTGAAGGGACAGGGGGCGTTTGGCGAAAAACTGTTTTTT.

This clone appeared a few times. J is TRBJ1-2 and V is TRBV5-1; unclear D gene. The germline V gene encodes CDR1 SGHRS and CDR2 YFSETQ. V was cut by 0 bases and J by 8 bases, with 8 bases left in between. This CDR3 spans 12 amino acids. CDR3 amino acids: CASSLDLGGYTF. The CDR3 DNA follows: TGCGCCAGCAGCTTGGACCTGGGGGGCTACACCTTC.

The V gene is TRBV28, the J gene TRBJ1-3, with D hard to call. Deletions cut 3 bases from V and 6 bases from J, with 12 bases between. CDR3 length: 14 residues. Germline lookup yields CDR1 MDHEN and CDR2 SYDVKM. The CDR3: CASSFLLGANTIYF. CDR3 DNA sequence: TGTGCCAGCAGTTTCCTGCTCGGAGCAAACACCATATATTTT.

The rearrangement uses TRBV11-2 and TRBJ1-1; D possibly corresponds to TRBD1 (6 bases). Germline loops: CDR1 SGHAT, CDR2 FQNNGV. The CDR3 is 15 amino acids. Trimming shortened V by 1 base and J by 4 bases, and 13 bases separated the two germline ends. The DNA for the CDR3 is TGTGCCAGCAGCTTAGGGGGGGGCGGGAGCACTGAAGCTTTCTTT. As protein: CASSLGGGGSTEAFF.

This clone was seen a few times. The chain has TRBV19 and TRBJ2-5; TRBD1 aligns across 9 bases. The germline CDR1 and CDR2 sequences are LNHDA and SQIVND (reference sequence). The length of the CDR3 is 17 residues. Trimming took 2 bases from V and 5 from J; bases not matched to a gene: 12. This chain's CDR3 is CASSITGQGMRGETQYF. The CDR3 region has the DNA TGTGCCAGTAGTATAACCGGACAGGGGATGAGAGGGGAGACCCAGTACTTC.

This sequence joins TRBV5-5 and TRBJ2-1; D is uncertain. Germline-derived CDR1 and CDR2 are SGHKS and YYEKEE (reference sequence). V lost 3 bases, J lost 3 bases, and 7 bases lay in between. This CDR3 is 13 amino acids long. CDR3 sequence reads: CASSSRHYNEQFF. The CDR3 nucleotides are TGTGCCAGCAGCTCCCGCCACTACAATGAGCAGTTCTTC.

This chain uses TRBV2 with TRBJ2-3; 8 nucleotides agree with TRBD1. From germline, CDR1 is SNHLY and CDR2 FYNNEI. V dropped 2 bases and J dropped 8; count of bases not matched to a gene: 6. CDR3 length: 14 residues. CDR3 in DNA: TGTGCCAGCAGTGAAACAGGACAGGGCGGTACGCAGTATTTT. Encoded protein: CASSETGQGGTQYF.